The clone carrying this TCR beta chain was seen a few times. Random-hexamer reverse transcription was applied to 0.5 to 1 ug RNA. MiXCR, applied by TCRdb to the immunoSEQ multiplex PCR reads, yields one record per CDR3 protein. The sample records some 190,000 distinct CDR3 sequences, over 85% being singletons. The germline V gene encodes CDR1 LGHDT and CDR2 YNNKEL (reference sequence). The CDR3 is 15 amino acids. J gave up 3 bases and V 3 bases, and 7 bases lay outside the gene matches. The sample is drawn from a study of CD8 T cells in Susac syndrome. Sequencing was carried out using CD4+ T cells from PBMCs. The J gene is TRBJ2-5, the V gene TRBV3-1; 7 bases line up with TRBD1. The TCR comes from a human donor in good health. The CDR3 DNA reads TGTGCCAGCAGCCAGACACAGGGGCGGAAAGAGACCCAGTACTTC. This encodes CASSQTQGRKETQYF.